This entry lists 23 T cell receptor beta chains sequenced from one sample in a study of response to subunit inactivated influenza vaccine. TCRdb reanalysed the RT-PCR reads using MiXCR and keeps one entry per CDR3 protein. The sample records about 610,000 distinct CDR3 sequences, 11% to 15% being singletons. This material consisted of PBMCs from blood, taken roughly 12 days after vaccination. The receptor source for this set is a man aged 50 or older who received an inactivated influenza vaccine.

The chain recombines TRBV5-1 with TRBJ2-3; D not resolved. Trimming stripped 3 bases from V and 2 bases from J, with 7 bases between. Germline assignment: CDR1 SGHRS and CDR2 YFSETQ. CDR3 length: 13 amino acids. The CDR3 loop is CASSSKATDTQYF. CDR3 bases: TGCGCCAGCAGCTCAAAAGCCACAGATACGCAGTATTTT.

V usage is TRBV21-1 and J usage is TRBJ2-3; the D segment call TRBD2 is taken from the table without a DNA check. TRBV21-1 counts as a pseudogene. The CDR3 has 17 residues. DNA of the CDR3: TGTGCCAGCAGCAAAGCGCTTTGTAGCGGGGCTGCAGATACGCAGTATTTT. Translated, it gives CASSKALCSGAADTQYF.

The rearrangement uses TRBV5-1 and TRBJ2-1, with TRBD2 as a possible D gene (6 bases). Looked up from germline, CDR1 is SGHRS and CDR2 is YFSETQ. This CDR3 region has 14 residues. Trimming took 4 bases from V and 5 from J, leaving 13 bases between them. CDR3 protein: CASSLGGLNNEQFF. The CDR3 DNA follows: TGCGCCAGCAGCCTCGGAGGGCTTAACAATGAGCAGTTCTTC.

The V and J genes are TRBV6-2 or TRBV6-3 and TRBJ2-1, with 8 nucleotides matching TRBD1. Losses at the gene ends were 7 bases for V and 9 bases for J; bases not matched to a gene: 8. From germline, CDR1 is MNHEY and CDR2 SVGEGT. The CDR3 covers 13 residues. For the CDR3, the DNA is TGTGCCAGCAACTATGGGGGACAGGCTGAGCAGTTCTTC. Its protein product is CASNYGGQAEQFF.

The chain employs TRBV4-3 and TRBJ2-1, with TRBD2 matching 8 bases. Germline CDR1 LGHNA, CDR2 YSLEER. With 1 base clipped from V and 5 bases from J, the junction kept 10 bases outside the gene matches. The CDR3 is 17 residues long. The CDR3 region is CASSQGVRGGQNNEQFF. CDR3 DNA sequence: TGCGCCAGCAGCCAAGGAGTTCGGGGGGGCCAGAACAATGAGCAGTTCTTC.

The chain links TRBV12-3 or TRBV12-4 to TRBJ1-2; TRBD1 might be the D (6 bases). Trimming took off 8 bases at V and 4 bases at J, with 20 bases between the two ends. The CDR3 loop spans 15 amino acids. CDR3 residues: CASDRGLRGSYGYTF. CDR3 nucleotides: TGTGCCAGCGACCGAGGGCTCAGGGGATCCTATGGCTACACCTTC.

This clonotype was detected ten times or more. V is TRBV29-1 and J is TRBJ1-4; D uncertain. Germline V lookup: CDR1 SQVTM, CDR2 ANQGSEA. The germline V and J ends were trimmed by 4 bases and 7 bases, with 7 bases remaining between them. The length of the CDR3 is 11 residues. CDR3 loop: CSVAPGEKLFF. Here the CDR3 DNA reads TGCAGCGTTGCCCCGGGTGAAAAACTGTTTTTT.

The chain employs TRBV15 and TRBJ2-6; 7 nucleotides align to TRBD1. This CDR3 has 15 amino acids. The germline gives CDR1 LNHNV, CDR2 YYDKDF (reference sequence). V dropped 3 bases and J dropped 5; count of bases not matched to a gene: 4. The chain's CDR3 is CATSSTGAWANVLTF. CDR3 DNA sequence: TGTGCCACCAGCAGTACAGGGGCTTGGGCCAACGTCCTGACTTTC.

The chain recombines TRBV7-2 with TRBJ2-3; D might be TRBD1 (6 bases). Germline V gene lookup returns CDR1 SGHTA and CDR2 FQGNSA. This CDR3 is 18 amino acids long. Trimming shortened V by 3 bases and J by 2 bases, and 21 bases separated the two germline ends. CDR3 region: CASSFAGQTVLLTDTQYF. The DNA for the CDR3 is TGTGCCAGCAGCTTTGCTGGACAGACCGTCCTTCTCACAGATACGCAGTATTTT.

This clonotype was counted only a few times. This chain links TRBV7-2 with TRBJ2-7; TRBD1 matches at 10 bases. The V and J ends lost 5 bases and 2 bases, in that order; junction bases with no gene match: 9. The V gene's germline CDR1 is SGHTA and CDR2 FQGNSA. The length of the CDR3 is 16 residues. In DNA, the CDR3 is TGTGCCAGCAGCCGAGGGACAGGGGTCCTCACCTACGAGCAGTACTTC. Translation: CASSRGTGVLTYEQYF.

The chain has TRBV3-1 and TRBJ2-2, with 8 bases that match TRBD2. The germline gives CDR1 LGHDT, CDR2 YNNKEL (reference sequence). V shed 5 bases and J 7 bases; nucleotides not matched to a gene: 9. CDR3 length equals 15 residues. CDR3 DNA: TGTGCCAGCAGCTCCCGGGGGGGGGCGATCGGGGAGCTGTTTTTT. Amino acids: CASSSRGGAIGELFF.

The chain combines TRBV9 with TRBJ1-1; no clear D. Trimming cost V 0 bases and J 4 bases, with 16 bases left between them. CDR3 length: 16 residues. Germline V gene sequence: CDR1 SGDLS, CDR2 YYNGEE. The chain's CDR3 is CASSVVSIGSGTEAFF. The CDR3 DNA follows: TGTGCCAGCAGCGTAGTCTCTATAGGATCTGGCACTGAAGCTTTCTTT.

This clonotype was counted between two and nine times. The chain combines TRBV28 with TRBJ2-4; D gene uncertain. The CDR3 consists of 11 residues. From germline, CDR1 is MDHEN and CDR2 SYDVKM. Trimming pared 8 bases from V and 7 bases from J, leaving 9 bases between. The CDR3 DNA follows: TGTGCCAGCCGCCGTTCCAACATTCAGTACTTC. Amino acid sequence: CASRRSNIQYF.

This clonotype has only a few counts. The rearrangement joins TRBV24-1 to TRBJ2-1, with a possible D match to TRBD2 (5 bases). Germline V gene lookup returns CDR1 KGHDR and CDR2 SFDVKD. This CDR3 comprises 16 residues. Trimming removed 5 bases at V and 0 bases at J, with 13 bases between. The CDR3 is CATSGSTTDSYNEQFF. CDR3 nucleotide sequence: TGTGCCACCAGTGGCTCGACTACTGACTCCTACAATGAGCAGTTCTTC.

The V call is TRBV20-1, the J call TRBJ2-3, with D perhaps TRBD2 (6 bases). The germline V gene encodes CDR1 DFQATT and CDR2 SNEGSKA (reference sequence). V lost 3 bases, J lost 8 bases, and 18 bases lay in between. The CDR3 sequence is 14 residues long. In DNA form, the CDR3 reads TGCAGTGCTAGGGTAGCAGGGAGGTATGGTACGCAGTATTTT. This codes for CSARVAGRYGTQYF.

This clonotype was detected only a few times. The chain links TRBV12-3 or TRBV12-4 to TRBJ1-6; D uncertain. The CDR3 sequence is 12 residues long. V was cut by 6 bases and J by 13 bases, with 13 bases left in between. In DNA, the CDR3 is TGTGCCAGCAGACCTCCGGCCGGGCCCCTCCACTTT. Protein product: CASRPPAGPLHF.

The chain links TRBV20-1 to TRBJ2-7, with TRBD2 matching over 13 bases. Germline values: CDR1 DFQATT, CDR2 SNEGSKA (reference sequence). The J segment lost 1 base and the V segment lost 4 bases, leaving 4 bases of the junction unmatched. The CDR3 runs 15 residues. CDR3 sequence reads: CSATRLAGGSYEQYF. DNA for the CDR3: TGCAGTGCTACCCGACTAGCGGGGGGATCCTACGAGCAGTACTTC.

This clonotype was seen only a few times. The gene calls are TRBV18 and TRBJ1-1, with 8 bases identical to TRBD1. Germline V gene lookup returns CDR1 KGHSH and CDR2 LQKENI. Germline trimming cut 3 bases from V and 0 bases from J; bases unmatched to any gene: 3. There are 15 residues in the CDR3. CDR3: CASSPQGAVNTEAFF. For the CDR3, the DNA is TGTGCCAGCTCACCGCAGGGGGCGGTGAACACTGAAGCTTTCTTT. The full variable domain, completed using reference TRBV18 and TRBJ1-1, is NAGVMQNPRHLVRRRGQEARLRCSPMKGHSHVYWYRQLPEEGLKFMVYLQKENIIDESGMPKERFSAEFPKEGPSILRIQQVVRGDSAAYFCASSPQGAVNTEAFFGQGTRLTVV.

The V and J genes are TRBV18 and TRBJ2-1, with TRBD1 matching over 7 bases. The CDR3 is made up of 18 amino acids. Germline V gene data show CDR1 as KGHSH and CDR2 as LQKENI. V lost 0 bases to trimming and J lost 1 base; unmatched junction nucleotides: 9. The CDR3 protein is CASSPPVGDRVSYNEQFF. The CDR3 DNA sequence: TGTGCCAGCTCACCACCGGTGGGTGACAGGGTTTCCTACAATGAGCAGTTCTTC.

About this clonotype: The junction departs from the called germline gene at one end, perhaps through a read error. The chain links TRBV7-8 to TRBJ2-7, with D possibly TRBD2 on 6 matching bases. Germline values: CDR1 SGHVS, CDR2 FQNEAQ. This CDR3 is 18 amino acids long. The CDR3 loop reads CASSFPSGYPPRGYEQCF. Written as DNA, the CDR3 is TGTGCCAGCAGCTTCCCCAGCGGGTACCCTCCGAGGGGCTACGAGCAGTGCTTC.

V gene TRBV5-5 combines with J gene TRBJ1-6; D ambiguous. From germline, CDR1 is SGHKS and CDR2 YYEKEE (reference sequence). The CDR3 runs to 14 residues. The V end lost 0 bases, the J end lost 10 bases, and 11 bases lay between the germline ends. The CDR3 loop is CASSLDVSQSPLHF. CDR3 sequence (DNA): TGTGCCAGCAGCTTGGATGTCAGTCAGTCACCCCTCCACTTT. The full variable domain, rest sourced from reference TRBV5-5 and TRBJ1-6, is DAGVTQSPTHLIKTRGQQVTLRCSPISGHKSVSWYQQVLGQGPQFIFQYYEKEERGRGNFPDRFSARQFPNYSSELNVNALLLGDSALYLCASSLDVSQSPLHFGNGTRLTVT.

The chain uses TRBV12-3 or TRBV12-4 and TRBJ2-7, with 7 nucleotides matching TRBD1. Trimming at V came to 6 bases and at J to 0 bases, leaving 8 bases not matched to a gene. This CDR3 is built from 15 residues. CDR3 sequence: CASSQTGLSSYEQYF. In nucleotides, the CDR3 is TGTGCCAGCAGCCAGACAGGGCTTAGCTCCTACGAGCAGTACTTC.

In its sample, this clonotype was seen a few times. This sequence joins TRBV11-2 and TRBJ2-1; 11 nucleotides match TRBD2. V was clipped by 5 bases and J by 0 bases; unmatched bases: 6. This CDR3 region has 17 residues. Germline V CDR1 and CDR2: SGHAT, FQNNGV. The CDR3 region is CASSLSGTSGSYNEQFF. In DNA, the CDR3 is TGTGCCAGCAGCCTATCGGGGACTAGCGGCTCCTACAATGAGCAGTTCTTC.